This TCR beta chain was retrieved from a study of blood T cell repertoires in COVID-19. Profiling relied on immunoSEQ multiplex PCR, and the TCRdb table lists in-frame clones only, not all of them. The sample shows a few hundred thousand clones, 85% to 90% of them seen only once. Input material: PBMCs or T cells enriched from blood (not recorded which). The TCR sequence derives from a woman aged 25 to 45 who had been exposed to COVID-19.

The CDR3 reads CATSRGTPFGEEENYGYTF. CDR3 nucleotide sequence: TGTGCCACCAGCAGAGGAACGCCCTTTGGTGAGGAAGAGAACTATGGCTACACCTTC. The chain has TRBV15 and TRBJ1-2; no firm D call. Germline V CDR1 and CDR2: LNHNV, YYDKDF (reference sequence). The V and J ends lost 1 base and 2 bases respectively, with 23 bases between them. The CDR3 spans 19 residues.